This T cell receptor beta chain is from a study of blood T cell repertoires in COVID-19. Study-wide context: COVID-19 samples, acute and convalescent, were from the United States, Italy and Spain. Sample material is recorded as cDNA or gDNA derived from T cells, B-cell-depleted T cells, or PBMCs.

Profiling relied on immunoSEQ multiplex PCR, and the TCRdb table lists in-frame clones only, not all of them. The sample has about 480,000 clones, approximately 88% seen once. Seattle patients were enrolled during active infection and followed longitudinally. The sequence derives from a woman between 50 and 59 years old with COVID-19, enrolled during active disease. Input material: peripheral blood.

The CDR3 loop reads CASSPTGEINQPQHF. The CDR3 DNA reads as TGTGCCAGCAGCCCCACGGGAGAAATCAATCAGCCCCAGCATTTT. The J gene is TRBJ1-5, the V gene TRBV5-5; no reliable D call. Germline V gene sequence: CDR1 SGHKS, CDR2 YYEKEE (reference sequence). CDR3 length equals 15 residues. Between the trimmed V and J ends, which lost 4 bases and 3 bases, there was a span of 14 bases.